Listed here are 6 T cell receptor beta chains from one sample, sequenced in a study of cytomegalovirus exposure and HLA in healthy donors. Method: immunoSEQ multiplex PCR; TCRdb's copy keeps in-frame clones and lacks some. Seen here are 150,000 to 170,000 clones, 86% observed once, and the top ten hold around 22%. Sequencing was performed on PBMCs. The source is a man in his late teens or twenties in good health and CMV-seropositive.

The chain links TRBV27 to TRBJ2-5; D is unresolved. With 0 bases removed from V and 0 bases from J, the gap between germline ends came to 8 bases. The CDR3 loop spans 15 amino acids. Germline V CDR1 and CDR2: MNHEY, SMNVEV (reference sequence). CDR3 bases: TGTGCCAGCAGTTTATCCCCAGCGAACCAAGAGACCCAGTACTTC. This codes for CASSLSPANQETQYF.

V is TRBV19 and J is TRBJ1-2; maybe TRBD1 (6 bases). CDR1 and CDR2 from the germline V gene are LNHDA and SQIVND (reference sequence). The CDR3 loop spans 12 amino acids. Trimming took off 6 bases at V and 8 bases at J, with 13 bases between the two ends. The chain's CDR3 is CASRAGDAGYTF. The CDR3 nucleotides are TGTGCCAGTAGGGCAGGGGATGCAGGCTACACCTTC.

This clone was seen just once. The rearrangement uses TRBV4-1 and TRBJ2-4, with 10 bases lining up with TRBD2. Trimming at V came to 3 bases and at J to 1 base, leaving 9 bases not matched to a gene. The CDR3 contains 18 residues. The germline V gene encodes CDR1 MGHRA and CDR2 YSYEKL. CDR3 region: CASSQGSASGSAKNIQYF. The CDR3 DNA follows: TGCGCCAGCAGCCAGGGGTCTGCTAGCGGGAGTGCCAAAAACATTCAGTACTTC.

This clone was seen only once. The chain employs TRBV7-6 and TRBJ1-2, with 8 bases that match TRBD1. CDR1 and CDR2 (germline): SGHVS, FNYEAQ. The CDR3 length is 15 residues. J lost 2 bases, V lost 3 bases, and 5 bases had no gene match. The CDR3 bases are TGTGCCAGCAGCTTCCGACAGGGGACGAACTATGGCTACACCTTC. As protein: CASSFRQGTNYGYTF.

CDR3 sequence reads: CASSQGQVNRGPNYTF. CDR3 bases: TGTGCCAGCAGCCAAGGACAGGTTAACCGGGGACCGAACTACACCTTC. The chain employs TRBV14 and TRBJ1-2; D may be TRBD1 (6 bases). This CDR3 spans 16 amino acids. Germline V gene lookup returns CDR1 SGHDN and CDR2 FVKESK. With 1 base removed from V and 10 bases from J, the gap between germline ends came to 22 bases.

V gene TRBV18 combines with J gene TRBJ2-7; TRBD2 aligns across 9 bases. V trimming: 0 bases; J trimming: 7 bases; junction bases outside the gene matches: 13. The CDR3 is 17 amino acids. Germline CDR1 KGHSH, CDR2 LQKENI. CDR3 sequence: CASSPPGAGGAKGEQYF. In DNA form, the CDR3 reads TGTGCCAGCTCACCACCGGGAGCGGGAGGCGCAAAGGGGGAGCAGTACTTC.